This entry concerns a single T cell receptor (beta chain). Its antigen is undetermined. The sample originates from a study of cytomegalovirus exposure and HLA in healthy donors. Study-wide findings and caveats: In the 120 validation repertoires, 94% of cluster scores exceeded 0, per a later analysis. Cytomegalovirus-associated TCR beta chains were listed, numbering 150 to 200.

The germline V gene has CDR1 SGHRS and CDR2 YFSETQ. The V end was cut by 7 bases, the J end by 5 bases, with 9 bases between. This CDR3 contains 11 residues. Profiling relied on immunoSEQ multiplex PCR, and the TCRdb table lists in-frame clones only, not all of them. The repertoire holds some 350,000 clones, with roughly nine tenths as singletons. Sequencing was carried out using PBMCs. The receptor's source is a young woman in good health and CMV-seropositive. The rearrangement joins TRBV5-1 to TRBJ2-5; possibly TRBD2 for D (6 bases). The CDR3 nucleotides read TGCGCCAGCCACAGCGGGGAGACCCAGTACTTC. It specifies CASHSGETQYF.